The entry below describes one T cell receptor beta chain. Germline V gene data show CDR1 as SGHRS and CDR2 as YFSETQ. With 2 bases clipped from V and 7 bases from J, the junction kept 9 bases outside the gene matches. The length of the CDR3 is 17 residues. The record originates from a study of blood T cell repertoires in COVID-19. Study-level background: Both acute and convalescent COVID-19 samples were obtained from the United States, Italy and Spain.

Seattle cases were enrolled at active infection and followed longitudinally. Sequencing was performed with immunoSEQ multiplex PCR; in TCRdb, only in-frame clones are kept and a portion is missing. The sample holds over 450,000 clones, roughly nine tenths seen once. The gene calls are TRBV5-1 and TRBJ2-1; 13 bases are shared with TRBD2. This receptor was taken from a woman aged 50 to 65 with COVID-19, enrolled during active disease. The sample taken for sequencing was peripheral blood. The CDR3 loop reads CASSFRLAGGSLNEQFF. CDR3 DNA sequence: TGCGCCAGCAGCTTTCGACTAGCGGGGGGTAGTTTGAATGAGCAGTTCTTC.